What follows are 7 T cell receptor beta chains derived from one specimen sequenced in a study of T cell repertoires in cytomegalovirus infection (dated by TCRdb to between 2019 and 2020). Sequencing used an Illumina HiSeq 1500. Starting from the raw public reads, TCRdb applied fastp trimming at Q25, assembled clones with MiXCR and retained in-frame beta chains. Rows merge per CDR3 protein into single entries with the most common DNA and genes. The sample records 150,000 to 180,000 distinct CDR3 sequences, less than 25% of which are singletons. The ten top clones hold 9.5% to 12% of the sample. The material sequenced was PBMCs. The origin of the receptors is a human donor in good health (CMV status not recorded). Some clones in this sample may be carry-over from other donors' samples.

The chain recombines TRBV6-2 or TRBV6-3 with TRBJ2-1, with D maybe TRBD1 (6 bases). The CDR3 length is 14 residues. The germline CDR1 and CDR2 sequences are MNHEY and SVGEGT. Trimming removed 0 bases at V and 5 bases at J, with 8 bases between. The DNA of the CDR3 is TGTGCCAGCAGTTACTCCCAGGGGAACAATGAGCAGTTCTTC. This encodes CASSYSQGNNEQFF.

The J gene is TRBJ2-7, the V gene TRBV5-1; 10 nucleotides align to TRBD2. V gave up 0 bases and J gave up 0 bases; unmatched junction bases: 3. The germline V gene encodes CDR1 SGHRS and CDR2 YFSETQ. The CDR3 spans 16 residues. The CDR3 sequence is CASSLVLAGTSYEQYF. DNA for the CDR3: TGCGCCAGCAGCTTGGTACTAGCGGGGACCTCCTACGAGCAGTACTTC.

This clonotype was seen a handful of times. The rearrangement joins TRBV24-1 to TRBJ2-1, with D tentatively TRBD1 or TRBD2 (5 bases each). Germline CDR1 is KGHDR and CDR2 is SFDVKD. The V gene lost 5 bases and the J gene lost 10 bases, with 17 bases spanning the gap. There are 14 residues in the CDR3. CDR3 DNA: TGTGCCACCAGTGTTGGTGGGGGAGTTTGGGAGCAGTTCTTC. Its protein is CATSVGGGVWEQFF.

The chain uses TRBV2 and TRBJ1-4; TRBD1 might be the D (5 bases). Germline CDR1 is SNHLY and CDR2 is FYNNEI. Trimming removed 0 bases at V and 6 bases at J, with 11 bases between. CDR3 length: 15 residues. CDR3 protein: CASSEARGADEKLFF. Written as DNA, the CDR3 is TGTGCCAGCAGTGAAGCGCGTGGGGCGGATGAAAAACTGTTTTTT.

This clonotype was detected only a few times. V usage is TRBV5-4 and J usage is TRBJ2-5; the D is unclear. Germline V gene data show CDR1 as SGHNT and CDR2 as YYREEE (reference sequence). The CDR3 contains 12 residues. V was clipped by 4 bases and J by 2 bases, with 6 bases between them. Written as DNA, the CDR3 is TGTGCCAGCAGCCCAAATCAAGAGACCCAGTACTTC. Its protein product is CASSPNQETQYF.

V is TRBV27 and J is TRBJ1-1; D possibly corresponds to TRBD1 (6 bases). Germline V gene data show CDR1 as MNHEY and CDR2 as SMNVEV (reference sequence). Trimming left V 6 bases short and J 4 bases short, with 15 bases between. The length of the CDR3 is 14 residues. CDR3 coding DNA: TGTGCCAGCAGGGACGGGGGGGCAGGCACTGAAGCTTTCTTT. It encodes CASRDGGAGTEAFF.

The chain is built from TRBV6-2 or TRBV6-3 and TRBJ1-1, with a possible D match to TRBD1 (6 bases). V lost 6 bases, J lost 9 bases, and 17 bases lay in between. Germline V gene sequence: CDR1 MNHEY, CDR2 SVGEGT. CDR3 length: 13 amino acids. The CDR3 loop is CASRGRGRSQAFF. In DNA form, the CDR3 reads TGTGCCAGCAGAGGCAGGGGCCGCTCTCAAGCTTTCTTT.